These T cell receptor beta chains were read from a single sample in a study of cytomegalovirus exposure and HLA in healthy donors. Assay: immunoSEQ multiplex PCR; the TCRdb copy retains only in-frame clones and omits some. The data hold 200,000 or so clones, with around 83% observed a single time. Sequencing used PBMCs. The receptors were gathered from a woman between 18 and 29 years old in good health and CMV-seronegative. Both conserved end residues are part of each CDR3.

v_gene	j_gene	CDR3aa
TRBV6-1	TRBJ2-7	CASRPYRDYEQYF
TRBV5-4	TRBJ2-5	CASSLVQGTLRETQYF
TRBV4-2	TRBJ1-2	CASSQATGVQGGYTF
TRBV5-6	TRBJ2-7	CASSLVYTSYEQYF
TRBV7-9	TRBJ2-2	CASSLVAGTGELFF
TRBV5-6	TRBJ2-5	CASSRAVTSLGGTQYF
TRBV21-1	TRBJ1-2	CASSPGTGVYGYTF
TRBV11-2	TRBJ1-5	CASRTVLSNQPQHF
TRBV27	TRBJ2-3	CASSFLTSGTDTQYF
TRBV7-9	TRBJ1-4	CASSLVGHTGGEKLFF
TRBV6-5	TRBJ2-3	CASSAESGLLGTQYF
TRBV5-1	TRBJ1-3	CASSLTDMLGNTIYF
TRBV5-1	TRBJ1-2	CASSPLGGQGARTYGYTF
TRBV10-3	TRBJ2-1	CAISEELAGVNEQFF
TRBV7-3	TRBJ2-3	CASSLTYGSADTQYF
TRBV9	TRBJ2-1	CASSPRTSGGYNEQFF
TRBV30	TRBJ2-1	CAWRPGPGSEQFF
TRBV6-5	TRBJ1-1	CASSYLNREWTEAFF
TRBV7-9	TRBJ1-2	CSSRPGLYGYTF
TRBV30	TRBJ2-7	CALGQGFTYEQYF
TRBV7-9	TRBJ2-2	CASSLAPGDTGELFF
TRBV4-2	TRBJ2-2	CASSRSPGTGVGGELFF
TRBV6-1	TRBJ1-5	CASSEISGTAQPQHF